This T cell receptor (beta chain) stems from a study of T cell changes during pregnancy in multiple sclerosis. The germline gives CDR1 MNHEY, CDR2 SMNVEV (reference sequence). The V end was cut by 1 base, the J end by 2 bases, with 9 bases between. This CDR3 has 15 residues. Data came from immunoSEQ multiplex PCR; TCRdb stores just in-frame clones and leaves some out. Among about 31,000 clones listed, about 91% were seen once. The sequence came from a female donor with multiple sclerosis, enrolled in a pregnancy study. The V and J genes are TRBV27 and TRBJ2-1; TRBD2 might be the D (5 bases). The sequences come from CD8+ T cells from peripheral blood mononuclear cells, collected in the second trimester of pregnancy. This CDR3 reads CASSLWYGTYNEQFF. The CDR3 nucleotides read TGTGCCAGCAGTTTATGGTACGGGACCTACAATGAGCAGTTCTTC.